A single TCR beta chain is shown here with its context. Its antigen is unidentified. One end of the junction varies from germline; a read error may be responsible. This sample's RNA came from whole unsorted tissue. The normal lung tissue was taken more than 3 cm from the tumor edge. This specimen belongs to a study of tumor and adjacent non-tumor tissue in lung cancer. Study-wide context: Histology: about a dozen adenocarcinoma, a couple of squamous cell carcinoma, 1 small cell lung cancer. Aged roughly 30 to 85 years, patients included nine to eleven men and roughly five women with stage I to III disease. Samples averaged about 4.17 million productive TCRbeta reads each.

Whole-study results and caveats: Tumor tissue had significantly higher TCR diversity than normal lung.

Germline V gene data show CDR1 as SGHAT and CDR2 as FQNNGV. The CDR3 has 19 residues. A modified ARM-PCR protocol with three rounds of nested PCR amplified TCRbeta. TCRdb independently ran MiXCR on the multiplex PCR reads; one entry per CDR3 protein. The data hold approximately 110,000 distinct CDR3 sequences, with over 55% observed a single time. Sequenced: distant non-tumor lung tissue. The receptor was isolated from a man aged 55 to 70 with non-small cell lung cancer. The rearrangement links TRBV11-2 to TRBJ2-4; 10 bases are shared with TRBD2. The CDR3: CAISEEGTSGVLSKNIQYF. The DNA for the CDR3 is TGTGCCATCAGCGAAGAAGGTACTAGCGGGGTATTATCCAAAAACATTCAGTACTTC.